A selection of T cell receptor beta chains follows, all from one sample in a study of T cells after posttransplantation cyclophosphamide. Libraries were prepared by immunoSEQ multiplex PCR; TCRdb keeps only in-frame clonotypes and omits some of them. This table has 8,500 to 9,500 clones, approximately 98% appearing once. Source material: naive CD8+ T cells sorted from PBMCs. The receptor set was obtained from a man aged 50-60 years in good health, CMV-negative, and a related stem cell transplant donor. Both conserved end residues are part of each CDR3. D genes are given only for firm matches. Clone size is given for some rows only: seen once, a few or many times, or a class if the clone is expanded.

DNA,CDR3,D,J,length,V,size
TGCGCCACCTCCGGGACAGTCGTATACGAGCAGTACTTC,CATSGTVVYEQYF,TRBD1,TRBJ2-7,13,TRBV5-1,NA
TGTGCCAGCAGGGGGGCGAGGGGGCGCGTGGAGACCCAGTACTTC,CASRGARGRVETQYF,TRBD1,TRBJ2-5,15,TRBV25-1,NA
TGTGCCAGTAGTACCCGGGGTCTTGTAAAACTGTTTTTT,CASSTRGLVKLFF,NA,TRBJ1-4,13,TRBV19,NA
TGTGCCAGCAGTGTCCTAGCCAGAACAGATACGCAGTATTTT,CASSVLARTDTQYF,NA,TRBJ2-3,14,TRBV27,NA
TGTGCCAGTAGTGCGGGGACAGGGGCCTACGAGCAGTACTTC,CASSAGTGAYEQYF,TRBD1,TRBJ2-7,14,TRBV19,NA
TGTGTCTTTTTGTGGGGGGACGTTTTGTTCTTC,CVFLWGDVLFF,NA,TRBJ2-1,11,TRBV6-5,NA
TGTGCCAGCAGTTTATCTCGGACTAGCGCATACTACGAGCAGTACTTC,CASSLSRTSAYYEQYF,TRBD2,TRBJ2-7,16,TRBV27,NA
TGTGCCAGCAGCGTAGGAGATCCAGATACGCAGTATTTT,CASSVGDPDTQYF,NA,TRBJ2-3,13,TRBV9,NA
TGTGCCAGCAGAGGAACGGGGGGGATTGGCAATCAGCCCCAGCATTTT,CASRGTGGIGNQPQHF,NA,TRBJ1-5,16,TRBV27,NA
TGTGCCACCAGCGCCCGAAGAAGCGGGACCGAGGGTAATGAGCAGTTCTTC,CATSARRSGTEGNEQFF,TRBD2,TRBJ2-1,17,TRBV15,NA
TGTGCCAGTAGTTACTCCGGACTGAGCGGAACCTACGAGCAGTACTTC,CASSYSGLSGTYEQYF,NA,TRBJ2-7,16,TRBV19,NA
TGCGCCAGCAGCGTTTGGTGGGAGGACATTCAGTACTTC,CASSVWWEDIQYF,NA,TRBJ2-4,13,TRBV5-1,few
TGTGCCAGCAGTTATGAACAGGGGGCGTTTAGTGAGCAGTTCTTC,CASSYEQGAFSEQFF,TRBD1,TRBJ2-1,15,TRBV6-5,NA
TGTGCCAGCAGCGCCCAGGGGCTTAATTCACCCCTCCACTTT,CASSAQGLNSPLHF,NA,TRBJ1-6,14,TRBV9,NA
TGCGCCAGCAGCGAAGGACTAGCGGATACCTACAATGAGCAGTTCTTC,CASSEGLADTYNEQFF,TRBD2,TRBJ2-1,16,TRBV4-3,NA
TGTGCTAGTGGTTCCCCTTATGGAGCGGGAAGCCCCGGGGAGCTGTTTTTT,CASGSPYGAGSPGELFF,TRBD2,TRBJ2-2,17,TRBV12-5,NA
TGTGCCAGCAGTCGGGACTCCTCATTGGAGCAGTTCTTC,CASSRDSSLEQFF,NA,TRBJ2-1,13,TRBV5-4,NA
TGCGCCAGCAGTGTTATGCAGGGGAGCTATGGCTACACCTTC,CASSVMQGSYGYTF,NA,TRBJ1-2,14,TRBV10-2,NA
TGTGCCAGCAGTTACTCTACAGGGGATAACTATGGCTACACCTTC,CASSYSTGDNYGYTF,TRBD1,TRBJ1-2,15,TRBV6-5,NA
TGTGCCAGCAGCTCCGAGTCCCTGCTCCATGGCTACACCTTC,CASSSESLLHGYTF,NA,TRBJ1-2,14,TRBV9,NA
TGCGCCAGCAGCAGCCGGGATAAGCAGTTCTTC,CASSSRDKQFF,NA,TRBJ2-1,11,TRBV4-1,NA
TGTGCCAGCAGCCAAAGCGGTGAGGGTTGGGTCTACGAGCAGTACTTC,CASSQSGEGWVYEQYF,NA,TRBJ2-7,16,TRBV14,NA
TGTGCCAGCAGCATCCGGGACAGGGAATATGGCTACACCTTC,CASSIRDREYGYTF,TRBD1,TRBJ1-2,14,TRBV7-9,NA
TGTGCCAGCAGCTACCCGGGGGGGGACGAGCAGTACTTC,CASSYPGGDEQYF,TRBD2,TRBJ2-7,13,TRBV7-8,NA
TGTGCCAGCAGCGTAGAACTCCAGGGCGGGAGTAGTACAGATACGCAGTATTTT,CASSVELQGGSSTDTQYF,TRBD2,TRBJ2-3,18,TRBV9,NA
TGTGCCAGCAGCCCCAGTGGGACAGGGAGCTACGAGCAGTACTTC,CASSPSGTGSYEQYF,TRBD1,TRBJ2-7,15,TRBV9,NA
TGCAGCGTTGAGCCCGGACTAGCGGGGGGGCAAGTTCTGACAGATACGCAGTATTTT,CSVEPGLAGGQVLTDTQYF,TRBD2,TRBJ2-3,19,TRBV29-1,NA
TGCGCCAGCAGCCAAGAGGAAACAGGGAAGTTCACCTACGAGCAGTACTTC,CASSQEETGKFTYEQYF,NA,TRBJ2-7,17,TRBV4-1,NA
TGTGCCAGCAGCTCTGTAGCGGGGGTTATAACTCATGAGCAGTTCTTC,CASSSVAGVITHEQFF,TRBD2,TRBJ2-1,16,TRBV7-8,NA
TGTGCCATCAGTGGGGATGCAGGGGACTATGGCTACACCTTC,CAISGDAGDYGYTF,NA,TRBJ1-2,14,TRBV10-3,NA
TGCGCCAGCAGCTTCCGGGAGGGGGCTTTGACAGATACGCAGTATTTT,CASSFREGALTDTQYF,NA,TRBJ2-3,16,TRBV4-1,NA
TGTGCCAGCAGCTCCGGCAGGGGGCTTTCCTACGAGCAGTACTTC,CASSSGRGLSYEQYF,TRBD1,TRBJ2-7,15,TRBV28,NA
TGTGCCAGCAGCCCCGGGACAGGGGTCTACAATGAGCAGTTCTTC,CASSPGTGVYNEQFF,TRBD1,TRBJ2-1,15,TRBV6-5,NA
TGTGCCAGCAGTTTATCACCTGGGGCCCCCGGCACCGGGGAGCTGTTTTTT,CASSLSPGAPGTGELFF,NA,TRBJ2-2,17,TRBV27,NA
TGTGCCAGCAGTCAAGGACAGCGAGATCAGCCCCAGCATTTT,CASSQGQRDQPQHF,NA,TRBJ1-5,14,TRBV27,NA
TGTGCCAGCAGCACCGGGGCTAGCGGGGGCTACGAGCAGTACTTC,CASSTGASGGYEQYF,TRBD2,TRBJ2-7,15,TRBV11-2,NA
TGTGCCAGCAGCTTAGACAGGGGTCGAGGAGAGACCCAGTACTTC,CASSLDRGRGETQYF,TRBD1,TRBJ2-5,15,TRBV5-4,NA
TGTGCCAGCAGTTTATTACGAGGTGGCGGGACAGGGGGTACCTACGAGCAGTACTTC,CASSLLRGGGTGGTYEQYF,TRBD1,TRBJ2-7,19,TRBV27,NA
TGTGCCAGCAGCCGACTAGCGGGAGGATACGAGCAGTACTTC,CASSRLAGGYEQYF,TRBD2,TRBJ2-7,14,TRBV6-6,NA
TGCGCCAGCAGCCAAGCAGGGGTAATCACCGGGGAGCTGTTTTTT,CASSQAGVITGELFF,NA,TRBJ2-2,15,TRBV4-1,NA
TGTGCCAGCAGCAAAACGAGGAGGAACTATGGCTACACCTTC,CASSKTRRNYGYTF,NA,TRBJ1-2,14,TRBV21-1,once
TGTGCCAGCAGCTTCCAGGTCTCCGGAAACACCATATATTTT,CASSFQVSGNTIYF,NA,TRBJ1-3,14,TRBV7-9,once
TGTGCCAGCTCACCAGGGGCGGTAAATCAGCCCCAGCATTTT,CASSPGAVNQPQHF,NA,TRBJ1-5,14,TRBV18,NA
TGCGCCAGCAGCCAAGATGGGGTACTAGCGGGGGGTCACAATGAGCAGTTCTTC,CASSQDGVLAGGHNEQFF,TRBD2,TRBJ2-1,18,TRBV4-3,NA
TGTGCCAGCTCACCAATGAACAGACTAGTCGCGGCCGAGACCCAGTACTTC,CASSPMNRLVAAETQYF,NA,TRBJ2-5,17,TRBV18,NA
TGTGCCAGCAGCTTAGAATCCTATAGCAATCAGCCCCAGCATTTT,CASSLESYSNQPQHF,NA,TRBJ1-5,15,TRBV7-2,once
TGTGTCTCAACTGACAGGGCGGAGGAAACCGGGGAGCTGTTTTTT,CVSTDRAEETGELFF,TRBD1,TRBJ2-2,15,TRBV19,NA
TGTGCCAGCACTCCCCTCGCGGGGGGGCTCAATGAGCAGTTCTTC,CASTPLAGGLNEQFF,TRBD2,TRBJ2-1,15,TRBV2,NA
TGTGCCAGTATCTCAGCTAACTATGGCTACACCTTC,CASISANYGYTF,NA,TRBJ1-2,12,TRBV19,NA
TGTGCCAGCAGCATAGCCGCTGACAGAAATCAGCCCCAGCATTTT,CASSIAADRNQPQHF,NA,TRBJ1-5,15,TRBV9,once
TGTGCCAGCAGTTTCGGTCAGGGAAATGAGCAGTTCTTC,CASSFGQGNEQFF,NA,TRBJ2-1,13,TRBV27,NA
TGTGCCTGGGGACAGGGGAACTCTGGGGCCAACGTCCTGACTTTC,CAWGQGNSGANVLTF,TRBD1,TRBJ2-6,15,TRBV30,NA
TGTGCCAGCAGCTTAGACAGGGGTCTCTCCTACGAGCAGTACTTC,CASSLDRGLSYEQYF,TRBD1,TRBJ2-7,15,TRBV7-3,NA
TGTGCCAGCTATCAGCGGGGGGTAGATACGCAGTATTTT,CASYQRGVDTQYF,TRBD2,TRBJ2-3,13,TRBV27,NA
TGTGCCAGCAGCTGGGGGACAGGGGGCACTGAAGCTTTCTTT,CASSWGTGGTEAFF,TRBD1,TRBJ1-1,14,TRBV7-8,NA
TGTGCCAGCAGTTACTCGTGGGGGGAAACCACCGGGGAGCTGTTTTTT,CASSYSWGETTGELFF,NA,TRBJ2-2,16,TRBV6-5,once
TGTGCCAGCAGCTATCCGGGACTAGCCTACGAGCAGTACTTC,CASSYPGLAYEQYF,TRBD2,TRBJ2-7,14,TRBV7-2,NA